The source of this T cell receptor (beta chain) is a study of PD-1 and CTLA-4 blockade in melanoma. Using immunoSEQ multiplex PCR, the repertoire was profiled, and TCRdb retains in-frame clones only, with some absent. The table lists some 30,000 clones, around 89% of them singletons. The ends were cut back, 5 bases at V and 3 bases at J, with 17 bases in the middle. The germline V gene encodes CDR1 MDHEN and CDR2 SYDVKM. This CDR3 has 15 residues. The V and J genes are TRBV28 and TRBJ2-7; D is perhaps TRBD1 or TRBD2 (5 bases each). This clonotype was obtained from a human donor with melanoma. Sample: CD8+ T cells from peripheral blood, taken from a patient given anti-PD-1 treatment. The CDR3 DNA reads as TGTGCCAGCAGTACCCCCGAGGGGCTAATCTACGAGCAGTACTTC. This codes for CASSTPEGLIYEQYF. The variable domain in full, completed from reference TRBV28 and TRBJ2-7, reads DVKVTQSSRYLVKRTGEKVFLECVQDMDHENMFWYRQDPGLGLRLIYFSYDVKMKEKGDIPEGYSVSREKKERFSLILESASTNQTSMYLCASSTPEGLIYEQYFGPGTRLTVT.